This TCR beta chain was found in a study of CD8+CD57+ T cells in acquired aplastic anemia. TCR beta VDJ and CDR3 were profiled, and genomic DNA was the template. TCRdb passed the reads through MiXCR, listing each CDR3 protein once. Of 120,000 or so distinct CDR3 sequences in the sample, almost 40% were seen once. By flow cytometry, patients selected for sequencing had shown an expansion of CD8+CD57+ cells. V dropped 3 bases and J dropped 7 bases, with 10 bases sitting between them. Germline V gene sequence: CDR1 DFQATT, CDR2 SNEGSKA (reference sequence). The CDR3 covers 11 residues. The chain recombines TRBV20-1 with TRBJ2-7, with a tentative D call TRBD2 (5 bases). The sequence was obtained from a human donor with aplastic anemia. The sequencing sample was made of sorted CD4+, CD8+, or CD8+CD57+ T cells (not recorded which) from PBMCs. CDR3 in amino acids: CSARDPGEQYF. CDR3 DNA: TGCAGTGCTAGGGATCCGGGGGAGCAGTACTTC.